A single T cell receptor beta chain is shown here with its context. Here immunoSEQ multiplex PCR was the method, and the copy in TCRdb shows in-frame clones only, minus some. This sample has hundreds of thousands of clones, with 70% found just once. This specimen belongs to a study of cytotoxic CD8 clonotypes in ibrutinib-treated CLL. The CDR3 totals 12 residues. The germline gives CDR1 SGHTA, CDR2 FQGNSA. V lost 5 bases and J lost 10, with 14 bases in between. This receptor was obtained from a human donor with chronic lymphocytic leukemia. The genes are TRBV7-2 and TRBJ1-2, with unresolved D. This material consisted of PBMCs, taken after 24 months of ibrutinib treatment. The CDR3 loop is CASSPKLDDYTF. In DNA form, the CDR3 reads TGTGCCAGCAGCCCGAAACTTGATGACTACACCTTC. Using reference TRBV7-2 and TRBJ1-2 for the parts outside the CDR3, the full variable domain is GAGVSQSPSNKVTEKGKDVELRCDPISGHTALYWYRQSLGQGLEFLIYFQGNSAPDKSGLPSDRFSAERTGGSVSTLTIQRTQQEDSAVYLCASSPKLDDYTFGSGTRLTVV.